This TCR beta chain was found in a study of T cells in women clearing cervical HPV infection. As for the study in general: No precancer developed; the control's incident HPV16 infection cleared within 12 months.

Points on this clone: Its specificity is not known. The CDR3 end lies 3 residues beyond the end of the read and is filled in from the germline J gene.

Clones were sequenced by immunoSEQ multiplex PCR, and TCRdb holds only the in-frame ones, with some missing. The listing records more than 30,000 clones. This CDR3 has 16 residues. CDR1 and CDR2 (germline): SGHTA, FQGNSA. General study points: CIN3+ cases had significantly higher TCR repertoire richness than controls, but evenness did not differ.

Source material: blood buffy coat. This chain connects TRBV7-2 to TRBJ1-2; no reliable D call. The sequence derives from a woman aged 18 to 75 with a cervical HPV16 infection that either progressed to CIN3+ or cleared (not recorded which). The part of the CDR3 DNA that was read is TGTGCCAGCAGCTTAGCCCCACTAGCGGGAGGGCCAGGC. It encodes CASSLAPLAGGPG. The whole CDR3 is CASSLAPLAGGPGYTF.